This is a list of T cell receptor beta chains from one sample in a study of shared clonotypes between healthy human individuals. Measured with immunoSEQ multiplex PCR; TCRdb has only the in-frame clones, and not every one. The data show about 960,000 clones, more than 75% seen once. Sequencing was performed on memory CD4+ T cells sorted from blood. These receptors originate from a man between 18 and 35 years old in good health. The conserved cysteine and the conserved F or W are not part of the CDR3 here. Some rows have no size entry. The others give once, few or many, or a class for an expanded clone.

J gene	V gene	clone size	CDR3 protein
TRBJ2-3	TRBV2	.	ASILTGSGRASGDTQY
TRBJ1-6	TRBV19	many	ASQQGSSYNSPLH
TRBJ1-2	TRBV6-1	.	ASSEWRLNYGYT
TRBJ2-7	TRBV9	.	ASSVGGREGGEQY
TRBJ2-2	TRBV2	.	ASTIDRGGTGELF
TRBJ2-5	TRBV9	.	ASSVAGWGTASQETQY
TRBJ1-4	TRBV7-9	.	ASSADQGKLF
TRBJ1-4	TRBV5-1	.	ASSLEASSRANEKLF
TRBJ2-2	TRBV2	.	ASRAGTKNTGELF
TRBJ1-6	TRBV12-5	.	ASGLATQKTGLRERSSSPLH
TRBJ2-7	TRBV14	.	ASSSTSPISYEQY
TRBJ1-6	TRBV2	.	ASAPTDSPLH
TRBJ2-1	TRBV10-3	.	AISAGSSYNEQF
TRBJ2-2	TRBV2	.	ASRPSLTGELF
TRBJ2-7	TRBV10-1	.	ARTEQGTTPPAYEQY
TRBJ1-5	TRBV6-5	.	ASSKTRGNQPQH
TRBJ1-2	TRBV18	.	ASSPMGPMGRATYGYT
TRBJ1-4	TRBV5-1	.	ASGQGGSTNEKLF
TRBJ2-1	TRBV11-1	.	ASSQKQGANLFNEQF
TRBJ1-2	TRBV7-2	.	ASSFAQNYGYT
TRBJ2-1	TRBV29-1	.	SVAQGTEQF
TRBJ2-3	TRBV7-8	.	ASSFPGLSTDTQY
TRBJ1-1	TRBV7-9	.	ASSLGSGAMNTEAF
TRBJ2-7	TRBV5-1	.	ASSGGQGTYEQY
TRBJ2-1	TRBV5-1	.	ASSLVPGANEQF
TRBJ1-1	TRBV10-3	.	AISASGLVGTEAF
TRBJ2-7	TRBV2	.	ASRQSSYEQY
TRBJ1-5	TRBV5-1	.	ASSLDSINQPQH
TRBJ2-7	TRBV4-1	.	ASSQVFTGLGSYEQY
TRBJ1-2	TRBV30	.	AWREGPRYGYT
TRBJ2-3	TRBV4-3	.	ASSATSGTDTQY
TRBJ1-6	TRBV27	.	ASKPTGRLGNSPLH
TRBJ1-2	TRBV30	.	ARRTGRNYGYT
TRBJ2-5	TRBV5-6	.	ASSFQGGRFQETQY
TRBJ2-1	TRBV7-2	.	ASSLVNPASYNEQF
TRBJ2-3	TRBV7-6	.	ASSQRLAGAAGTDTQY
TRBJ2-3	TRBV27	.	ASSSTRLAGDLQY
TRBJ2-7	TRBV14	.	ASSQSTGGYEQY
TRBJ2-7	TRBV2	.	ASGGALAGRSYEQY
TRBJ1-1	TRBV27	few	ASTGGARTEAF
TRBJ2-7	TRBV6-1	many	ASSEAGGPYEQY
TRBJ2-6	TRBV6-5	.	AGGPGANVLT